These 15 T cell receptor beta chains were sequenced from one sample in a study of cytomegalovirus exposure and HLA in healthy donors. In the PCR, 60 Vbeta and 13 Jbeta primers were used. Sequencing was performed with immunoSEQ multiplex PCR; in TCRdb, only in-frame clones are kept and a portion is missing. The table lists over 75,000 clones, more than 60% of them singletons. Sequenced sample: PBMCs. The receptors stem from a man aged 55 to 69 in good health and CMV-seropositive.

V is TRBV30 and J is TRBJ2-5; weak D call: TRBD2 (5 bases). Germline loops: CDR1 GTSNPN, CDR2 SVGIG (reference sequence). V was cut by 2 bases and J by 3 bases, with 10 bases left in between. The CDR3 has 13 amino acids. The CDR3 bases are TGTGCCTGGAGTTCCCGGGGTAAAGAGACCCAGTACTTC. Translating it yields CAWSSRGKETQYF.

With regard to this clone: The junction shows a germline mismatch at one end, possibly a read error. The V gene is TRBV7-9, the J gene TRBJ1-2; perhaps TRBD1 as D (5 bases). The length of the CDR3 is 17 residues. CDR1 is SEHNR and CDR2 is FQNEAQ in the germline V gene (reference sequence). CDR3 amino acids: CSSSSTSGGAGDEGYTF. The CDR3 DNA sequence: TGTTCCAGCAGCTCCACAAGCGGGGGAGCGGGCGATGAGGGCTACACCTTC.

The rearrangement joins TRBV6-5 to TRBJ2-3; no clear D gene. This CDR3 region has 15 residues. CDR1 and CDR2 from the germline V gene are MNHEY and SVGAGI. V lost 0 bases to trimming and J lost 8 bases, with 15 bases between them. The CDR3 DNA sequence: TGTGCCAGCAGTTACTCACAGAGTATTCCTGGTACGCAGTATTTT. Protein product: CASSYSQSIPGTQYF.

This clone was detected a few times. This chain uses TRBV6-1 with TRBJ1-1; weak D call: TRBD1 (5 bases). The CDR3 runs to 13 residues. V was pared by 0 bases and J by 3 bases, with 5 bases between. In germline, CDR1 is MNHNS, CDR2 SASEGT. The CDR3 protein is CASSEAGHTEAFF. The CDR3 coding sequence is TGTGCCAGCAGTGAAGCGGGGCACACTGAAGCTTTCTTT.

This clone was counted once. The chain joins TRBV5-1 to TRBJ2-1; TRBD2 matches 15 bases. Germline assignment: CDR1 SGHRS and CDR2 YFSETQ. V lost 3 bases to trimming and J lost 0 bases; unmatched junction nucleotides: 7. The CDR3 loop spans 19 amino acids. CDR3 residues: CASSWGLAGGPSSYNEQFF. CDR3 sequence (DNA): TGCGCCAGCAGCTGGGGACTAGCGGGGGGTCCCAGCTCCTACAATGAGCAGTTCTTC. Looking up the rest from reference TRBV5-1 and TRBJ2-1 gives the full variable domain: KAGVTQTPRYLIKTRGQQVTLSCSPISGHRSVSWYQQTPGQGLQFLFEYFSETQRNKGNFPGRFSGRQFSNSRSEMNVSTLELGDSALYLCASSWGLAGGPSSYNEQFFGPGTRLTVL.

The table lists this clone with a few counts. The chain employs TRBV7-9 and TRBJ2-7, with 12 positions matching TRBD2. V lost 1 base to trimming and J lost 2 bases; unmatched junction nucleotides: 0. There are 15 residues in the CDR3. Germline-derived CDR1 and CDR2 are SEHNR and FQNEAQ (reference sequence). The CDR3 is CASSLGTSGTYEQYF. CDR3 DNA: TGTGCCAGCAGCTTAGGGACTAGCGGGACCTACGAGCAGTACTTC.

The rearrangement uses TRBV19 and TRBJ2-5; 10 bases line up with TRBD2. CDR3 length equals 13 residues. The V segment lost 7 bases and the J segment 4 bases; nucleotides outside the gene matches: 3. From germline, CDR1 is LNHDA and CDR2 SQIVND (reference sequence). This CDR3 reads CASKLAGIETQYF. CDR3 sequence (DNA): TGTGCCAGTAAACTAGCGGGGATAGAGACCCAGTACTTC.

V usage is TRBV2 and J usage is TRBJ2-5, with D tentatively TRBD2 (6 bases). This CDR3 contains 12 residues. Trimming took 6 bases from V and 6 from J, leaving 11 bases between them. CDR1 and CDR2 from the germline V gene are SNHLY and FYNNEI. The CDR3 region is CASRTSVQTQYF. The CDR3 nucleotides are TGTGCCAGCAGGACTAGTGTGCAGACCCAGTACTTC. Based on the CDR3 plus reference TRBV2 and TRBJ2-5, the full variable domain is EPEVTQTPSHQVTQMGQEVILRCVPISNHLYFYWYRQILGQKVEFLVSFYNNEISEKSEIFDDQFSVERPDGSNFTLKIRSTKLEDSAMYFCASRTSVQTQYFGPGTRLLVL.

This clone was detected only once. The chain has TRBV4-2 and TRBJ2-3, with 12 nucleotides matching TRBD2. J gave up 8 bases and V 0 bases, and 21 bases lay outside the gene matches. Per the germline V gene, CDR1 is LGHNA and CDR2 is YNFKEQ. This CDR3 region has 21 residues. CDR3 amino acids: CASSQEGRASGGASPYSTQYF. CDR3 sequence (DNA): TGTGCCAGCAGCCAAGAGGGCCGGGCTAGCGGGGGGGCATCCCCTTACTCTACGCAGTATTTT.

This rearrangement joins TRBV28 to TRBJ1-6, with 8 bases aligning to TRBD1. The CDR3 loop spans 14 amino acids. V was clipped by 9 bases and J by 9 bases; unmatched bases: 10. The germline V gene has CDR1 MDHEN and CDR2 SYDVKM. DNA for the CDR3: TGTGCCAGTAATCAGGGGGCGCGTGGTTCACCCCTCCACTTT. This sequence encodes CASNQGARGSPLHF.

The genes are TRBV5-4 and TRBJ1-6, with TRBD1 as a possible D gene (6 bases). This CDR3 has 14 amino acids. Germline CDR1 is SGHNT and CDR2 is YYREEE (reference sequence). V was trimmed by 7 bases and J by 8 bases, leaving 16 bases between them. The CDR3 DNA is TGTGCCAGCCAGGACAGAGTAGTAGATTCACCCCTCCACTTT. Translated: CASQDRVVDSPLHF.

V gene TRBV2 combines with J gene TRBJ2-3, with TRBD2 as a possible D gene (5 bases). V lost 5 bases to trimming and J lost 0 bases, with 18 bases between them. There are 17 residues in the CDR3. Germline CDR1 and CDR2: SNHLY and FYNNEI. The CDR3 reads CASSRKWLATSTDTQYF. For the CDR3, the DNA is TGTGCCAGCAGTCGAAAGTGGTTAGCGACGAGCACAGATACGCAGTATTTT.

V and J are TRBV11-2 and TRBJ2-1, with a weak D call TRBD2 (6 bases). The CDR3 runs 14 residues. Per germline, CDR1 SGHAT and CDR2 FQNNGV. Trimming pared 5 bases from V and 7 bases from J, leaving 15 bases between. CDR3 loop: CASSKDDAGNEQFF. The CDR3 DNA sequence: TGTGCCAGCAGCAAGGATGACGCGGGGAATGAGCAGTTCTTC.

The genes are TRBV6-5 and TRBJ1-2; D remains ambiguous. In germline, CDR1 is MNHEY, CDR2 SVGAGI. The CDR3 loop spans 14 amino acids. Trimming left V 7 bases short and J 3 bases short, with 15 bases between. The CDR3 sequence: CASNPRGRYYGYTF. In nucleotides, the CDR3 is TGTGCCAGCAACCCAAGAGGGAGATACTATGGCTACACCTTC.

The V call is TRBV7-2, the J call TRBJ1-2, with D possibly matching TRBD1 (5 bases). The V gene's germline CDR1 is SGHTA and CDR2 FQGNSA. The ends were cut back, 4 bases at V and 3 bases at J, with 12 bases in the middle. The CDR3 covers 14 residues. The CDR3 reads CASSSPDRDYGYTF. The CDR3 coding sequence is TGTGCCAGCAGCTCACCCGACAGAGACTATGGCTACACCTTC.